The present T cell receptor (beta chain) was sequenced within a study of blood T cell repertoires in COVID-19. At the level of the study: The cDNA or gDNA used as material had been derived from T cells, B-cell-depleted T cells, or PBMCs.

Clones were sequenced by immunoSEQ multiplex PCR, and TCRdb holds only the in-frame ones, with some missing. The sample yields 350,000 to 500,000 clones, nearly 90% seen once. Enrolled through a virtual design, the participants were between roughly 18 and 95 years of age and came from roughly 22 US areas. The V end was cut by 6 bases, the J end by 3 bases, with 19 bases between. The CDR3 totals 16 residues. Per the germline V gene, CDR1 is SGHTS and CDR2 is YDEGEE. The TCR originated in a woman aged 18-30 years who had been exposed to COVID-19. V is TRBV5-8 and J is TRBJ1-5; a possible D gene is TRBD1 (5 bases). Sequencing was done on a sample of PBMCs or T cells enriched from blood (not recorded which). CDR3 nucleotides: TGTGCCAGCATCCGAAACGTTGAGGACAACAATCAGCCCCAGCATTTT. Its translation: CASIRNVEDNNQPQHF.